Each of the 27 T cell receptor beta chains below was sequenced from the same sample in a study of control samples from healthy donors and cancer patients. Generated by immunoSEQ multiplex PCR, the TCRdb table keeps only in-frame clones and is missing some. The table has around 160,000 clones, roughly 93% seen once. Sequencing was carried out using blood. The receptors here all came from a man younger than 30 in good health.

This sequence joins TRBV7-2 and TRBJ1-2; no definite D call. V was shortened by 1 base and J by 9 bases, with 18 bases between the two germline ends. Looked up from germline, CDR1 is SGHTA and CDR2 is FQGNSA. This CDR3 has 15 amino acids. DNA of the CDR3: TGTGCCAGCAGCTTAGAAACTCCGGGCCCAATACGCTACACCTTC. This codes for CASSLETPGPIRYTF.

V gene TRBV5-6 combines with J gene TRBJ1-1, with 8 bases matching TRBD1. V was pared by 4 bases and J by 6 bases, with 11 bases of the junction left unmatched. In germline, CDR1 is SGHDT, CDR2 YYEEEE. The CDR3 is made up of 15 amino acids. This CDR3 is CASSGRTGYFAEAFF. The CDR3 DNA sequence: TGTGCCAGCAGCGGACGGACAGGGTATTTCGCTGAAGCTTTCTTT.

The chain's CDR3 is CASSVSASSYNEQFF. CDR3 nucleotides: TGTGCCAGCAGCGTATCAGCGAGCTCCTACAATGAGCAGTTCTTC. The chain recombines TRBV5-4 with TRBJ2-1; D not resolved. The V end was cut by 4 bases, the J end by 0 bases, with 11 bases between. The V gene's germline CDR1 is SGHNT and CDR2 YYREEE (reference sequence). The CDR3 runs 15 residues.

V and J are TRBV7-2 and TRBJ2-3, with D possibly being TRBD2 (6 bases). This CDR3 comprises 13 residues. Trimming pared 6 bases from V and 3 bases from J, leaving 10 bases between. The germline V gene encodes CDR1 SGHTA and CDR2 FQGNSA. CDR3 nucleotide sequence: TGTGCCAGCAGGAACGGGGGTACAGATACGCAGTATTTT. It encodes CASRNGGTDTQYF. Combining the CDR3 with reference TRBV7-2 and TRBJ2-3 gives the whole variable domain GAGVSQSPSNKVTEKGKDVELRCDPISGHTALYWYRQSLGQGLEFLIYFQGNSAPDKSGLPSDRFSAERTGGSVSTLTIQRTQQEDSAVYLCASRNGGTDTQYFGPGTRLTVL.

The CDR3 region is CASSLLEGSSTDTQYF. The CDR3 DNA reads as TGTGCCAGCAGCTTATTAGAGGGGAGCAGCACAGATACGCAGTATTTT. The chain has TRBV5-5 and TRBJ2-3; D is tentatively TRBD1 or TRBD2 (5 bases each). Germline V lookup: CDR1 SGHKS, CDR2 YYEKEE (reference sequence). The CDR3 totals 16 residues. The V end lost 2 bases, the J end lost 0 bases, and 13 bases lay between the germline ends.

About this clone: Other DNA sequences from this sample encode an identical CDR3 as well. The genes are TRBV6-5 and TRBJ1-1; no clear D. CDR1 and CDR2 from the germline V gene are MNHEY and SVGAGI. The germline V and J ends were trimmed by 0 bases and 5 bases, with 7 bases remaining between them. The CDR3 consists of 13 residues. The CDR3 sequence: CASSYSGGTEAFF. CDR3 coding DNA: TGTGCCAGCAGTTACTCAGGTGGAACTGAAGCTTTCTTT.

CDR3 sequence (DNA): TGCGCCAGCAGCCAGGGACGTGAAACTGAAGCTTTCTTT. This codes for CASSQGRETEAFF. The chain links TRBV5-1 to TRBJ1-1; tentatively, D is TRBD1 (5 bases). The V end lost 4 bases, the J end lost 5 bases, and 12 bases lay between the germline ends. Per the germline V gene, CDR1 is SGHRS and CDR2 is YFSETQ. This CDR3 comprises 13 residues.

The rearrangement links TRBV30 to TRBJ2-6; D uncertain. The length of the CDR3 is 14 residues. Germline CDR1 and CDR2: GTSNPN and SVGIG (reference sequence). V lost 3 bases to trimming and J lost 0 bases, with 6 bases between them. The CDR3 reads CAWSLGSGANVLTF. The CDR3 DNA reads as TGTGCCTGGAGCTTGGGCTCTGGGGCCAACGTCCTGACTTTC.

The chain recombines TRBV2 with TRBJ2-1; TRBD1 is a possible D gene (5 bases). Looked up from germline, CDR1 is SNHLY and CDR2 is FYNNEI. The V end was cut by 6 bases, the J end by 4 bases, with 19 bases between. The CDR3 spans 16 residues. The CDR3 region has the DNA TGTGCCAGCAGGGCGACAGCATCCGAGTGGTACAATGAGCAGTTCTTC. It specifies CASRATASEWYNEQFF.

The V and J genes are TRBV19 and TRBJ1-5; maybe TRBD1 (5 bases). CDR3 length: 16 amino acids. Trimming left V 4 bases short and J 3 bases short, with 16 bases between. Per the germline V gene, CDR1 is LNHDA and CDR2 is SQIVND (reference sequence). CDR3 sequence: CASSKSQAGHNQPQHF. CDR3 coding DNA: TGTGCCAGTAGTAAGTCGCAGGCAGGGCACAATCAGCCCCAGCATTTT.

The chain employs TRBV24-1 and TRBJ1-2; D is uncertain. The V end was cut by 4 bases, the J end by 3 bases, with 14 bases between. Germline V gene data show CDR1 as KGHDR and CDR2 as SFDVKD. There are 15 residues in the CDR3. CDR3 nucleotide sequence: TGTGCCACCAGTGACCTCCCCCCAGTTTACTATGGCTACACCTTC. As protein: CATSDLPPVYYGYTF.

The genes are TRBV13 and TRBJ1-5, with D perhaps TRBD1 (6 bases). This CDR3 has 13 amino acids. In germline, CDR1 is PRHDT, CDR2 FYEKMQ (reference sequence). Trimming removed 4 bases from V and 7 bases from J, with 11 bases in between. Here the CDR3 reads CASSWRGGQPQHF. The CDR3, as DNA: TGTGCCAGCAGCTGGAGGGGGGGGCAGCCCCAGCATTTT. The full variable domain, with the rest looked up from reference TRBV13 and TRBJ1-5, is AAGVIQSPRHLIKEKRETATLKCYPIPRHDTVYWYQQGPGQDPQFLISFYEKMQSDKGSIPDRFSAQQFSDYHSELNMSSLELGDSALYFCASSWRGGQPQHFGDGTRLSIL.

The V call is TRBV20-1, the J call TRBJ1-4, with 7 bases identical to TRBD1. The CDR3 has 11 amino acids. The V gene's germline CDR1 is DFQATT and CDR2 SNEGSKA (reference sequence). J lost 7 bases, V lost 6 bases, and 2 bases had no gene match. The CDR3 DNA sequence: TGCAGTGCCAGGGGGGGTGAAAAACTGTTTTTT. It specifies CSARGGEKLFF.

This clone was seen once. The chain carries TRBV30 and TRBJ2-1, with D tentatively TRBD2 (6 bases). Germline CDR1 and CDR2: GTSNPN and SVGIG (reference sequence). This CDR3 comprises 11 residues. V lost 6 bases and J lost 9, with 12 bases in between. The CDR3 loop is CACGGLSEQFF. In DNA, the CDR3 is TGTGCCTGCGGAGGGCTAAGTGAGCAGTTCTTC.

The rearrangement joins TRBV11-2 to TRBJ1-2; 7 bases map to TRBD1. This CDR3 contains 13 residues. Germline CDR1 reads SGHAT; CDR2 reads FQNNGV. Losses at the gene ends were 4 bases for V and 8 bases for J; bases not matched to a gene: 7. The CDR3 region has the DNA TGTGCCAGCAGCTATACGGCAGGGGGAGGCTACACCTTC. The encoded protein is CASSYTAGGGYTF.

This rearrangement joins TRBV20-1 to TRBJ1-1; tentative D call: TRBD1 (6 bases). The CDR3 extends over 12 amino acids. Deletions cut 3 bases from V and 11 bases from J, with 16 bases between. Looked up from germline, CDR1 is DFQATT and CDR2 is SNEGSKA (reference sequence). The CDR3 DNA sequence: TGCAGTGCTAGTCGTCTCCAGGGGAATGCTTTCTTT. Protein product: CSASRLQGNAFF.

This sequence joins TRBV6-6 and TRBJ1-1; tentatively, D is TRBD1 (6 bases). The germline V gene has CDR1 MNHNY and CDR2 SVGAGI (reference sequence). Deletions cut 2 bases from V and 8 bases from J, with 18 bases between. The CDR3 totals 15 residues. CDR3 protein: CASSYEFRGATEAFF. The CDR3 region has the DNA TGTGCCAGCAGTTACGAATTTCGGGGGGCGACCGAAGCTTTCTTT.

The chain joins TRBV4-1 to TRBJ2-2; maybe TRBD2 (5 bases). The CDR3 runs 15 residues. Germline V lookup: CDR1 MGHRA, CDR2 YSYEKL. V was cut by 2 bases and J by 4 bases, with 11 bases left in between. CDR3 DNA: TGCGCCAGCAGCCAAACTAGAGCAGGCACCGGGGAGCTGTTTTTT. It codes for CASSQTRAGTGELFF.

The genes are TRBV4-3 and TRBJ2-2, with 7 positions matching TRBD2. The CDR3 loop spans 17 amino acids. The V and J ends lost 5 bases and 6 bases, in that order; junction bases with no gene match: 15. Germline lookup yields CDR1 LGHNA and CDR2 YSLEER. CDR3 sequence: CASSWLADSKGAGELFF. CDR3 sequence (DNA): TGCGCCAGCAGCTGGCTAGCGGACTCTAAAGGGGCCGGGGAGCTGTTTTTT.

The V gene is TRBV3-1 (or the pseudogene TRBV3-2), the J gene TRBJ1-5; D unresolved. The V end lost 0 bases, the J end lost 6 bases, and 6 bases lay between the germline ends. Germline CDR1 and CDR2: LGHDT and YNNKEL (reference sequence). The CDR3 totals 13 residues. CDR3 in DNA: TGTGCCAGCAGCCAAGAACCAGGTCAGCCCCAGCATTTT. It is translated as CASSQEPGQPQHF.

This chain links TRBV5-1 with TRBJ2-4; 14 bases are shared with TRBD2. This CDR3 is 16 amino acids long. The V and J ends lost 9 bases and 3 bases, in that order; junction bases with no gene match: 8. Germline assignment: CDR1 SGHRS and CDR2 YFSETQ. The CDR3 sequence: CATPPGLAGGKNIQYF. The CDR3 bases are TGCGCCACCCCCCCAGGACTAGCGGGGGGCAAAAACATTCAGTACTTC. Using reference TRBV5-1 and TRBJ2-4 for the parts outside the CDR3, the full variable domain is KAGVTQTPRYLIKTRGQQVTLSCSPISGHRSVSWYQQTPGQGLQFLFEYFSETQRNKGNFPGRFSGRQFSNSRSEMNVSTLELGDSALYLCATPPGLAGGKNIQYFGAGTRLSVL.

CDR3 in amino acids: CASSVTGLAGTSSQYF. In nucleotides, the CDR3 is TGTGCCAGCAGCGTAACTGGACTAGCGGGGACCTCTTCGCAGTATTTT. The genes are TRBV9 and TRBJ2-3; TRBD2 matches at 12 bases. Germline lookup yields CDR1 SGDLS and CDR2 YYNGEE. V was clipped by 1 base and J by 10 bases; unmatched bases: 10. The CDR3 runs 16 residues.

The chain recombines TRBV7-2 with TRBJ2-3, with 7 bases fitting TRBD2. CDR1 and CDR2 from the germline V gene are SGHTA and FQGNSA. V lost 5 bases to trimming and J lost 5 bases; unmatched junction nucleotides: 13. CDR3 length: 16 amino acids. The CDR3 nucleotides read TGTGCCAGCAGCCCCTGGGGCGGGCCGGGGGGAGATACGCAGTATTTT. This encodes CASSPWGGPGGDTQYF.

This sequence joins TRBV28 and TRBJ1-1; no clear D gene. V lost 2 bases and J 2 bases, leaving 12 bases between the germline ends. Germline V gene data show CDR1 as MDHEN and CDR2 as SYDVKM. The CDR3 runs to 15 residues. The CDR3 spells CASSLSDRPNTEAFF. The CDR3 DNA reads TGTGCCAGCAGTTTAAGCGACCGACCCAACACTGAAGCTTTCTTT.

The chain is built from TRBV23-1 and TRBJ2-6, with D possibly matching TRBD2 (5 bases). TRBV23-1 is an open reading frame, and its role is uncertain. This CDR3 is built from 19 residues. The V and J ends lost 4 bases and 2 bases respectively, with 21 bases between them. The CDR3 reads CASSPLRRVMGPGANVLTF. For the CDR3, the DNA is TGCGCCAGCAGTCCACTCCGGCGGGTCATGGGCCCTGGGGCCAACGTCCTGACTTTC.

This chain uses TRBV19 with TRBJ1-5, with TRBD1 identical over 8 bases. Germline CDR1 is LNHDA and CDR2 is SQIVND (reference sequence). This CDR3 spans 16 amino acids. J was trimmed by 2 bases and V by 9 bases; bases with no gene match: 12. DNA for the CDR3: TGTGCCAGCAAGGACAGGGAAGCGGGGGGCAATCAGCCCCAGCATTTT. It codes for CASKDREAGGNQPQHF.

The chain has TRBV9 and TRBJ2-2; 8 nucleotides match TRBD1. The CDR3 consists of 16 residues. Germline V gives CDR1 SGDLS, CDR2 YYNGEE. Losses at the gene ends were 4 bases for V and 0 bases for J; bases not matched to a gene: 5. CDR3: CASSLTDRANTGELFF. In DNA form, the CDR3 reads TGTGCCAGCAGCCTAACGGACAGGGCGAACACCGGGGAGCTGTTTTTT.